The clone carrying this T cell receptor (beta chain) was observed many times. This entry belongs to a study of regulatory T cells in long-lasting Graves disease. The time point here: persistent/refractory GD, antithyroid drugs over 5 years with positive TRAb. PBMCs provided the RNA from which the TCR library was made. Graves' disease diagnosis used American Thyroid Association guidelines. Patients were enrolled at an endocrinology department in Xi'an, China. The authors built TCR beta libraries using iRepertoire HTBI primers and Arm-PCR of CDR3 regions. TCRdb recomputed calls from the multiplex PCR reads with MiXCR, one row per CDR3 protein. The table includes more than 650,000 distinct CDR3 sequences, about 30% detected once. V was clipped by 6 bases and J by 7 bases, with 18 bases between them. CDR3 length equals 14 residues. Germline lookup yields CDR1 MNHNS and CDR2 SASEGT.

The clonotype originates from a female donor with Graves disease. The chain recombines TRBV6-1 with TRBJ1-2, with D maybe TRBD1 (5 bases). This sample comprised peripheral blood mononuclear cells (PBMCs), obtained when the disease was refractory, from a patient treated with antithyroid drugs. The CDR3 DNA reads TGTGCCAGCAGGCGGGACGCCGGTGGGACTGGCTACACCTTC. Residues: CASRRDAGGTGYTF.